A single T cell receptor (beta chain) is shown here with its context. The count of this clone is one. Its specific antigen is unknown. The sample holds no much larger clone one base away, and base qualities are not on file. This sample stems from a study of blood T cell repertoires in COVID-19 (dated by TCRdb to 2020 to 2022). Looking at the study overall: Samples from collaborators originated in the United States, Italy and Spain and spanned both the acute and convalescent phases of COVID-19. The material from the prospective study consisted of cDNA or gDNA derived from T cells, B-cell-depleted T cells, or PBMCs. Subjects who had been exposed to COVID-19, were actively infected with it, or had recovered from it provided the deeply sampled blood TCRbeta repertoires that made up the dataset. The repertoires were released in a freely available public database intended as a resource for research on the immune response to SARS-CoV-2. The samples were drawn from two sources: the first 160 participants of the ongoing ImmuneRACE study, and 1,000 to 1,500 subjects contributed by 6 global collaborators. The sample metadata nearly always contained a de-identified subject ID, COVID-19 status, age in years and sex. Where available, HLA class I and class II types were taken from metadata supplied by the sample provider and were not determined by assay-based typing. Results and caveats for the whole study, not just this receptor: Clinical and demographic metadata were provided uncurated, with the amount varying by source and participant.

TCRbeta CDR3 regions were amplified from genomic DNA by means of the immunoSEQ Assay, a bias-controlled multiplex PCR. In the authors' own workflow: The number of nucleated cells in each sample was estimated by amplification of reference gene primers within the assay. Sequence reads were collapsed and filtered to measure the absolute abundance of every unique TCRbeta CDR3 rearrangement. For each sample, productive Simpson clonality was calculated by taking the square root of Simpson's diversity index across productive rearrangements. The table was pulled from immuneACCESS by TCRdb, which kept in-frame rearrangements only. Such tables lose some clones; where checked, under half of the loss comes from unresolved V genes, and the rest has no known cause. V and J calls and clone size are given by that table; D and trimming were obtained from the DNA. The sample table contains about 440,000 clones; only one count was recorded for about 90% of them. The top ten hold less than 0.75% of the sample.

Participants in the prospective study were enrolled through a virtual design, were aged 18 to 89 years, and lived in approximately 24 United States geographic areas. Cohort assignment in the prospective study relied on participant-reported clinical history from a screening survey and a study questionnaire. Recovered participants in ImmuneRACE Cohort 3 were defined as having two consecutive negative NP/OP PCR tests, clearance from a healthcare professional, or resolution of symptoms. Mobile phlebotomists in the prospective study collected whole blood, serum and a nasopharyngeal or oropharyngeal swab from every participant. Additional blood draws and questionnaires over an approximately 2-month period could optionally be provided by prospective study participants. Before DNA extraction, prospective study blood samples were shipped either frozen or at room temperature. CDR1 and CDR2, looked up from the germline V gene, are MNHEY and SVGAGI. Including cysteine and phenylalanine, the CDR3 has 14 amino acids. Only the CDR3 DNA stays, 42 bases, in frame from base 1. V is clipped by 6 bases and J by 3 bases, and the sequence between their germline boundaries is 11 bases long.

The receptor was derived from a man between 18 and 29 years old who had recovered from COVID-19. The receptor chain draws on TRBV6-5 and TRBJ2-2; a tentative D match to TRBD2 spans 6 bases. The sample comprised PBMCs or T cells enriched from blood (not recorded which). In nucleotides, the sequence is TGTGCCAGCAGCCGTTCGGGAGACACCGGGGAGCTGTTTTTT. It translates to CASSRSGDTGELFF.